Below, 20 T cell receptor beta chains from the same sample are listed, as sequenced in a study of blood T cells in healthy people across ages. PCR was performed a second time for about 6 to 11 cycles using a sample-barcoded 5' primer and a J-beta primer mix. TCRdb recomputed calls from the 5' RACE reads with MiXCR, one row per CDR3 protein. The sample has about 640,000 distinct CDR3 sequences, roughly three fifths seen once. The sample comprised blood. Receptor source: a man aged 60 to 69 in good health.

A remark on this clonotype: The junction differs from germline at one of its ends, possibly a read error. CDR3 region: CASSYRDRGYEQYF. The CDR3 coding sequence is TGCGCCAGCAGCTACCGGGACAGGGGCTACGAGCAGTACTTC. J is TRBJ2-7 and V is TRBV6-6; TRBD1 aligns across 10 bases. Germline V lookup: CDR1 MNHNY, CDR2 SVGAGI (reference sequence). The CDR3 length is 14 residues.

In this sample, this clonotype turned up a few times. V gene TRBV28 combines with J gene TRBJ2-1; TRBD2 matches at 14 bases. CDR1 and CDR2 (germline): MDHEN, SYDVKM. The CDR3 spans 15 residues. The ends lost 6 bases at V and 9 bases at J; junction bases unmatched: 7. The CDR3 DNA reads as TGTGCCAGCAGGGGGACTAGCGGGGGTCTTGGTGAGCAGTTCTTC. It translates to CASRGTSGGLGEQFF.

CDR3: CASSRTPGQADYEQYF. The DNA for the CDR3 is TGTGCCAGCAGCCGAACCCCGGGACAGGCCGACTACGAGCAGTACTTC. The gene calls are TRBV3-1 and TRBJ2-7, with 8 bases fitting TRBD1. Germline V lookup: CDR1 LGHDT, CDR2 YNNKEL (reference sequence). With V trimmed by 4 bases and J by 3 bases, 11 bases remained unmatched. This CDR3 comprises 16 residues.

The genes are TRBV3-1 and TRBJ2-1, with 10 bases identical to TRBD2. The CDR3 consists of 18 residues. Per germline, CDR1 LGHDT and CDR2 YNNKEL (reference sequence). Losses at the gene ends were 1 base for V and 9 bases for J; bases not matched to a gene: 15. CDR3 region: CASSQGQGQSGGAPEQFF. The CDR3 region has the DNA TGTGCCAGCAGCCAAGGACAGGGGCAGAGCGGGGGGGCCCCTGAGCAGTTCTTC.

At least ten counts were recorded for this clonotype. The chain has TRBV6-4 and TRBJ2-5, with D maybe TRBD2 (6 bases). The CDR3 contains 15 residues. The germline CDR1 and CDR2 sequences are MRHNA and SNTAGT. Trimming took off 2 bases at V and 5 bases at J, with 15 bases between the two ends. The CDR3 sequence is CASSDEAGEEETQYF. As DNA, the CDR3 is TGTGCCAGCAGTGACGAGGCTGGGGAGGAGGAGACCCAGTACTTC.

The chain joins TRBV11-2 to TRBJ2-1, with D perhaps TRBD2 (6 bases). CDR1 is SGHAT and CDR2 is FQNNGV in the germline V gene. The CDR3 runs 12 residues. Trimming shortened V by 1 base and J by 12 bases, and 10 bases separated the two germline ends. CDR3 nucleotide sequence: TGTGCCAGCAGCTTAGGCGGGGAATGGCAGTTCTTC. Amino acids: CASSLGGEWQFF.

The gene calls are TRBV11-2 and TRBJ2-1, with D perhaps TRBD1 or TRBD2 (7 bases each). V shed 3 bases and J shed 8 bases, with 20 bases lying between them. The CDR3 sequence is 16 residues long. CDR1 is SGHAT, CDR2 FQNNGV, per germline. The CDR3 spells CASSLSRQGGAYEQFF. CDR3 sequence (DNA): TGTGCCAGCAGCTTGTCCCGTCAGGGGGGGGCCTATGAGCAGTTCTTC. The variable domain in full, completed from reference TRBV11-2 and TRBJ2-1, reads EAGVAQSPRYKIIEKRQSVAFWCNPISGHATLYWYQQILGQGPKLLIQFQNNGVVDDSQLPKDRFSAERLKGVDSTLKIQPAKLEDSAVYLCASSLSRQGGAYEQFFGPGTRLTVL.

A word on this clonotype: The junction departs from germline at one end; a sequencing error may be responsible. The V gene is TRBV11-2, the J gene TRBJ1-1, with D possibly matching TRBD1 (6 bases). In germline, CDR1 is SGHAT, CDR2 FQNNGV. CDR3 length: 15 amino acids. As DNA, the CDR3 is TGTGGCAGCAGGAGATTTCTACAGGGGAACACTGAAGCTTTCTTT. Its protein is CGSRRFLQGNTEAFF.

A note on this clonotype: A read error may produce the germline difference seen at one junction end. The rearrangement uses TRBV29-1 and TRBJ1-2; 8 bases align to TRBD1. The CDR3 length is 15 residues. CDR1 and CDR2 from the germline V gene are SQVTM and ANQGSEA. The CDR3: CSVAGTGLASYGYTF. The CDR3 DNA sequence: TGCAGCGTTGCCGGGACAGGCCTGGCATCCTATGGCTACACCTTT.

V gene TRBV28 combines with J gene TRBJ2-3; D is unclear. Between the trimmed V and J ends, which lost 5 bases and 2 bases, there was a span of 8 bases. The germline CDR1 and CDR2 sequences are MDHEN and SYDVKM. CDR3 length: 13 amino acids. Written as DNA, the CDR3 is TGTGCCAGCAGTCCCGAGGACACAGATACGCAGTATTTT. Translating it yields CASSPEDTDTQYF. Full variable domain (outside the CDR3, taken from reference TRBV28 and TRBJ2-3): DVKVTQSSRYLVKRTGEKVFLECVQDMDHENMFWYRQDPGLGLRLIYFSYDVKMKEKGDIPEGYSVSREKKERFSLILESASTNQTSMYLCASSPEDTDTQYFGPGTRLTVL.

The J gene is TRBJ2-2, the V gene TRBV5-5, with TRBD1 as a possible D gene (5 bases). The CDR3 totals 16 residues. V lost 0 bases and J lost 2, with 11 bases in between. Germline-derived CDR1 and CDR2 are SGHKS and YYEKEE (reference sequence). CDR3 sequence reads: CASSLARTPNTGELFF. The CDR3 nucleotides read TGTGCCAGCAGCTTGGCCCGGACACCTAACACCGGGGAGCTGTTTTTT.

J is TRBJ2-3 and V is TRBV5-1, with D hard to call. The germline CDR1 and CDR2 sequences are SGHRS and YFSETQ. The V gene lost 2 bases and the J gene lost 0 bases, with 4 bases spanning the gap. The CDR3 extends over 13 amino acids. CDR3 nucleotides: TGCGCCAGCAGCTTTCAAAGCACAGATACGCAGTATTTT. Amino acid sequence: CASSFQSTDTQYF.

The V and J genes are TRBV20-1 and TRBJ1-5; D is unclear. The CDR3 has 14 amino acids. Trimming pared 3 bases from V and 3 bases from J, leaving 12 bases between. Germline V gives CDR1 DFQATT, CDR2 SNEGSKA (reference sequence). CDR3 protein: CSASERHLNQPQHF. As DNA, the CDR3 is TGCAGTGCTAGCGAGAGGCACCTCAATCAGCCCCAGCATTTT.

The genes are TRBV5-6 and TRBJ2-7; 9 bases map to TRBD2. V lost 2 bases to trimming and J lost 7 bases; unmatched junction nucleotides: 13. Germline V lookup: CDR1 SGHDT, CDR2 YYEEEE. The CDR3 is 16 amino acids. CDR3 residues: CASSFPTSGPGNEQYF. The CDR3 DNA is TGTGCCAGCAGCTTCCCCACTAGCGGGCCCGGCAATGAGCAGTACTTC.

This clonotype was seen just once. An end of the junction differs from the germline gene, which may be a read error. V and J are TRBV20-1 and TRBJ1-5; no reliable D call. Germline assignment: CDR1 DFQATT and CDR2 SNEGSKA (reference sequence). The CDR3 consists of 14 residues. The CDR3 reads CSARPGRGDHPQHF. The CDR3 coding sequence is TGCAGTGCTAGGCCAGGAAGAGGAGATCACCCCCAGCATTTT.

The chain has TRBV18 and TRBJ2-5; possible D gene TRBD2, 5 bases. The J call could be wrong; TRBJ2-7 is a better fit for the DNA end. The CDR3 extends over 13 amino acids. The germline V gene has CDR1 KGHSH and CDR2 LQKENI. CDR3 nucleotide sequence: TGTGCCAGCTCACCCCAGACGGACTGCGAGCAGTACTTC. This codes for CASSPQTDCEQYF.

This clonotype was seen a few times. This sequence joins TRBV3-1 and TRBJ2-1, with TRBD1 matching over 7 bases. V trimming: 1 base; J trimming: 9 bases; junction bases outside the gene matches: 9. CDR3 size: 15 residues. Germline-derived CDR1 and CDR2 are LGHDT and YNNKEL (reference sequence). The CDR3 coding sequence is TGTGCCAGCAGCCAAGTAACAGGGGTCTCGGGTGAGCAGTTCTTC. It codes for CASSQVTGVSGEQFF.

This chain connects TRBV4-1 to TRBJ1-6; D is possibly TRBD1 (5 bases). V gave up 4 bases and J gave up 8 bases, with 18 bases separating them. The CDR3 has 16 residues. Germline values: CDR1 MGHRA, CDR2 YSYEKL. The CDR3 nucleotides read TGCGCCAGCAGCCGTGAAGCCGGGACTGTAGATTCACCCCTCCACTTT. Amino acids: CASSREAGTVDSPLHF.

This clonotype appeared a few times. The V and J genes are TRBV6-1 and TRBJ2-2; 8 bases line up with TRBD1. The CDR3 runs 16 residues. Germline V CDR1 and CDR2: MNHNS, SASEGT. Trimming at V came to 6 bases and at J to 4 bases, leaving 10 bases not matched to a gene. Here the CDR3 reads CASRRSQGAFTGELFF. In DNA form, the CDR3 reads TGTGCCAGCAGGAGGAGCCAGGGGGCTTTCACCGGGGAGCTGTTTTTT.

V is TRBV7-2 and J is TRBJ2-3, with D uncertain. This CDR3 is 13 amino acids long. V shed 5 bases and J shed 2 bases, with 8 bases lying between them. Germline V gene sequence: CDR1 SGHTA, CDR2 FQGNSA. The CDR3, as DNA: TGTGCCAGCAGCCTCCCGATCACAGATACGCAGTATTTT. Its translation is CASSLPITDTQYF.